Here is one TCR beta chain with its context. This clone was observed a single time. What this receptor recognizes is not known. Base quality data are lacking; no much larger clone is found one base away. The CDR3 runs 15 amino acids, cysteine and phenylalanine included. CDR3 DNA is the only sequence kept; it has 45 bases, read in frame from the first base. The data were obtained in a study of blood T cell repertoires in COVID-19 (dated by TCRdb to the early 2020s). The study in broad terms: The collaborator samples originated in the United States, Italy and Spain and spanned the acute and convalescent phases of COVID-19. HLA class I and class II types, where available, came from metadata supplied by the sample provider rather than from assay-based typing. Sample metadata almost always included a de-identified subject ID, COVID-19 status, age in years and sex. Deeply sampled blood TCRbeta repertoires from subjects exposed to, actively infected with, or recovered from COVID-19 were included in the dataset. The material from the prospective study consisted of cDNA or gDNA derived from T cells, B-cell-depleted T cells, or PBMCs. Samples were obtained from the ongoing ImmuneRACE study (first 160 participants) and from about 1,300 subjects provided by 6 global collaborators. The repertoires were released in a freely available public database intended as a resource for research on the immune response to SARS-CoV-2.

The collaborating institutions used their own protocols to collect whole blood in K2EDTA tubes. For TCRbeta analysis, collaborators shipped samples in one of three forms: frozen whole blood, isolated PBMCs, or DNA extracted from either of those sample types. The study at large found these results: Clinical and demographic metadata were provided uncurated, with the amount varying by source and participant.

The immunoSEQ Assay, a bias-controlled multiplex PCR, was used to amplify TCRbeta CDR3 regions from genomic DNA. The authors' analysis ran thus. Nucleated cell counts per sample were estimated from amplification of reference gene primers within the assay. To quantify the absolute abundance of each unique TCRbeta CDR3 rearrangement, sequence reads were collapsed and filtered. For each sample, productive Simpson clonality was calculated as the square root of Simpson's diversity index over productive rearrangements. Sourced from immuneACCESS, this table was stored by TCRdb with only in-frame sequences that have V and J called. A share of the clones is absent; for the studies checked, an unresolved V gene accounts for under half, and the remainder has no known explanation. That table supplies the V and J calls and clone size; D and trimming were determined from the DNA. Across this sample there are some 70,000 clones, with 65% to 85% seen only once. Roughly 5.4% of the sample goes to the ten largest clones.

This clonotype originated in a man aged 50 to 59 with active COVID-19. The rearrangement combines TRBV21-1 with TRBJ2-5; the table's D call TRBD2 went unverified against the DNA. TRBV21-1 constitutes a pseudogene. What was sequenced was peripheral blood. The nucleotides read TGTGCCAGCAGCAAACCAGCGGGGGGCCAAGAGACCCAGTACTTC. Translated, this gives CASSKPAGGQETQYF.